This T cell receptor (beta chain) was found in a study of cytomegalovirus exposure and HLA in healthy donors (dated by TCRdb to about 2017). With respect to the entire study: According to an earlier analysis of several hundred of the donors, about 180 million T cells yielded 120 million or so unique TCR beta sequences and roughly 280 Gb of sequence data. Besides the first cohort of 666 subjects, a separate validation cohort made up of over a hundred different subjects was used. An early release that covered approximately 600 HLA-typed donors contained 250 to 350 gigabases of sequencing data and 70 million to 100 million unique TCR sequences. The number of typed donors differed by locus: about 620-640 for A, B, C, DRB1 and DQB1; approximately 520 for DQA1; fewer than 610 for DPA1; and roughly 490 for DPB1. The aim of the study was to test whether cataloging public T cell receptors could identify signatures of past pathogen exposure. All discovery cohort repertoires had been generated using a single sequencing platform. An earlier analysis of around 580 of the donors used high-throughput TCR beta sequencing to judge whether each TCR beta V gene segment behaved as functional or pseudogenic. In a later genetic analysis, genome-wide SNP genotypes for about three fifths of the roughly 670 donors were used, and that subset was treated as a discovery cohort. The study profiled the T cell repertoires of under 700 subjects by immunosequencing and related them to cytomegalovirus serostatus. Among about 390 genotyped donors of the cohort, an average of around 240,000 unique TCR beta nucleotide sequences were sequenced per donor, 15% to 20% of them non-productive. A later analysis re-examined previously published TCR beta repertoires from 610 or so donors and added high-resolution HLA genotyping to investigate patterns of TCR occurrence. To predict cytomegalovirus infection status, the study combined high-throughput TCR immunosequencing, statistical association of individual TCRs with disease status, and machine learning. In the later analysis, no new phenotypic data were used to find candidate immune exposures; instead, reliance was placed on TCR beta sequences and their occurrence across donors. Alongside the repertoire data, information on donor age, sex, ethnicity and CMV serostatus was compiled. The genetic ancestry cluster associated with self-reported Caucasian donors included 65% to 90% of the roughly 380 genotyped donors. HLA typing covered class I and class II loci at four-digit resolution. Five DR-DQ haplotypes were handled as single units for association and clustering because linkage in the cohort was strong.

In total, roughly 710 healthy bone marrow donors made up the cohort. At the time of sampling, all cohort members were nominally healthy, though unrecorded immune exposures were likely present. The donor was CMV seronegative and was included in the group of 352 seronegative cohort members. A peripheral blood sample was provided by each donor, and peripheral blood mononuclear cells were used for TCR beta sequencing. The Qiagen DNeasy Blood Extraction Kit was used to extract genomic DNA from the blood cell samples. Receptor amplification or capture employed the immunoSEQ multiplex PCR assay. For the multiplex PCR, a mixture combining 60 forward primers for TCR Vbeta segments and 13 reverse primers for TCR Jbeta segments was used. Amplification of the CDR3 region of rearranged TCR beta genes was performed with a multiplex PCR assay on genomic DNA. The Illumina HiSeq System was used to sequence the amplified TCR beta libraries as 87-base-pair reads. As for how the authors treated the data: A later analysis tallied roughly 80 million unique TCR beta chains across the 660 or so repertoires, and approximately 11 million of those chains were shared by two or more donors. A nearest-neighbor algorithm error-corrected the raw reads and collapsed the reads into unique sequences, merging closely related sequences to remove PCR and sequencing errors. CDR3 sequences were aligned to IMGT reference sequences to assign V, D and J gene segments. For a sequence to be retained, a match of at least six nucleotides to both a V gene segment and a J gene segment was required. A rearrangement counted as productive if the CDR3 had no stop codons and remained in frame with V and J, and every other rearrangement counted as non-productive. CDR3 was defined by IMGT convention, running from the second conserved V-encoded cysteine to the conserved J-encoded phenylalanine. The earlier analysis of fewer than 700 of the donors excluded sequences that lacked an unambiguous match to a single V gene segment. In an earlier analysis of 450 to 700 of the donors, V segments were called functional above 56.7% productive rearrangements and were called segregating when the between-donor standard deviation exceeded 5%. A statistical classification framework was built to diagnose cytomegalovirus status from the catalog of TCR beta chain sequences. In a later analysis, V and J genes were assigned by comparing TCR nucleotide sequences against IMGT/GENE-DB human TR gene sequences. A later analysis assigned CDR3 sequences and most-parsimonious VDJ recombination scenarios with the TCRdist pipeline. In a later analysis, every TCR beta chain was defined by the combination of its CDR3 amino acid sequence and its V-gene family, and reads without a unique V-gene family were dropped. To address suspected cross-contamination and a sequencing artifact, a later analysis removed 550 to 750 highly shared, low-generation-probability nucleotide sequences. A later analysis calculated a clonal expansion index for each public chain from normalized within-repertoire ranks of inferred template counts. In a later analysis, generation probabilities were computed using a VDJ recombination model fitted to out-of-frame rearrangements, and the results were checked against IGoR. In a later analysis, TCR-TCR, TCR-HLA and TCR-CMV co-occurrence was scored with hypergeometric tests, and a repertoire-size bias correction was applied to TCR pairs. False discovery rates were estimated in a later analysis by permuting HLA or CMV assignments 20 times. In a later analysis, co-occurring TCRs were grouped using DBSCAN, with TCRdist sequence similarity added in when clustering inside HLA-allele-positive subsets. Co-occurrence clustering excluded repertoires with fewer than 30,000 or more than 120,000 public chains, plus five with anomalous nucleotide sharing. Entries here come from immuneACCESS through TCRdb and include only in-frame sequences with V and J called. Some clones fail to appear in such tables; in the studies checked, an unresolved V gene covers under half of the shortfall, and the cause of the remainder is unknown. That table supplies the V and J calls and clone size; D and trimming were determined from the DNA. This sample comprises about 170,000 clones, approximately 81% of them detected only once. About 0.8% of the sample lies in the top ten.

The germline V gene (reference sequence) gives CDR1 as SGHNT and CDR2 as YYREEE. V is cut by 4 bases and J by 1 base, and the space between the germline ends is 19 bases. The CDR3 sequence holds 17 residues, the cysteine and phenylalanine included. The DNA shown is the 51-base CDR3, in frame from base 1. On the study overall, not on this receptor specifically: While some public TCRs were present in many individuals, most TCR sequences turned up only very rarely across donors. Broadly in line with IMGT annotations, most TCR beta V segments showed up in productive rearrangements about 90% or about 30% of the time in an earlier analysis of about 500 of the donors. A later analysis reported that several top co-occurrence clusters appeared linked to parvovirus B19, influenza, CMV and Epstein-Barr virus. In a later analysis, TCR association rates were found to vary across HLA loci, with the most associated TCRs seen for DRB1 alleles and the fewest for HLA-C alleles. In this cohort, only TCR beta chains were sequenced, and detectable features were limited by the absence of alpha or paired-chain data. Compared with the 666-donor mean, donors in an Asian-associated ancestry cluster had fewer N-insertions in productive TCRs, according to a later genetic analysis. According to the authors, the approach could potentially be generalized to other disease states and immunological phenotypes. At a false discovery rate of 0.05, a later analysis linked about 17,000 TCR beta sequences to specific HLA alleles. Because HLA typing was missing for some donors at each locus, association tests included only the typed subset. In a later analysis, HLA-associated TCR beta chains were found to be more clonally expanded and to have lower generation probabilities than equally common non-associated chains. The study listed 150 to 200 TCR beta chains as associated with cytomegalovirus. Three of the identified cytomegalovirus-associated TCR beta chains were confirmed in vitro to be specific for cytomegalovirus antigens. Because counts were too low, some 17 rarely observed V segments, including chromosome 9 orphons, were excluded from the earlier analysis of around 640 of the donors. Linkage disequilibrium might explain the correlated functional status among segregating V segments, but an unknown experimental factor could not be ruled out. The sequencing pipeline was judged likely to have produced a cluster of highly shared sequence variants as a technical artifact. In a later analysis, most CMV-associated TCR beta chains were found to appear HLA-restricted, with HLA associations seemingly driven largely by CMV exposure. Some IMGT-functional V segments, including TRBV6-2 and TRBV6-3, could not be distinguished by the 87-base-pair reads and were therefore excluded. For the cohort, immune exposure information was limited to CMV serostatus. A later genetic analysis associated a missense DCLRE1C variant with V-gene and J-gene trimming of TCR beta chains, and an independent cohort replicated the association. The classifier was reported to diagnose cytomegalovirus status with high specificity and sensitivity in both the original and validation cohorts. A further reported finding was that TCR beta sequences accurately predicted the HLA-A and HLA-B alleles for most subjects in the first cohort. Roughly uniform sequencing depth across donors was assumed in presence/absence analyses, although this assumption may not hold. When HLA alleles, especially DR and DQ, strongly co-occurred, attributing TCR associations to individual alleles was difficult.

Comment on this clone: It lacks a known antigen. No qualities accompany the bases; no much larger clone lies one base away.

The receptor chain draws on TRBV5-4 and TRBJ2-3; TRBD2 could be the D gene, as 5 bases match. Sequenced: PBMCs. The TCR sequence derives from a woman between 18 and 29 years old in good health and CMV-seronegative. The CDR3 in this case is CASSLRLYRQGTDTQYF. The nucleotides read TGTGCCAGCAGCCTCAGACTATATCGTCAAGGCACAGATACGCAGTATTTT.